These T cell receptor beta chains were read from a single sample in a study of human T cells and chemical hapten exposure. From the RACE reads, TCRdb called clonotypes with MiXCR, one entry per CDR3 protein. The sample yields around 380,000 distinct CDR3 sequences, about 4.4% seen once. Sequences were derived from whole blood, sampled in connection with sensitization to the hapten diphenylcyclopropenone (DPC). Receptor source: a woman aged 50 to 60 with alopecia areata. Some clones in this sample may be carry-over from other donors' samples. CDR3s include the opening cysteine and the closing phenylalanine or tryptophan. A D gene is named only where the DNA matches it firmly. Clone size is stated in some rows and not others, as once, few, many or a class when expanded.

J gene	D gene	clone size	V gene	CDR3 protein	CDR3 DNA
TRBJ2-5	TRBD2	many	TRBV20-1	CSASNPGTSGRGEYF	TGCAGTGCTAGTAACCCCGGGACTAGCGGGAGGGGCGAGTACTTC
TRBJ2-7	TRBD1	few	TRBV7-9	CASSLPLRDRSDYEQYF	TGTGCCAGCAGCCTACCTCTCCGGGACAGGAGCGACTACGAGCAGTACTTC
TRBJ2-7	-	-	TRBV11-2	CASSSTGEEYF	TGTGCCAGCAGCTCTACAGGGGAGGAGTACTTC
TRBJ2-7	-	many	TRBV6-5	CASRGNREQYF	TGTGCCAGCAGAGGAAACCGGGAGCAGTACTTC
TRBJ1-2	-	-	TRBV29-1	CSVEGEYYGYTF	TGCAGCGTTGAAGGGGAGTATTATGGCTACACCTTC
TRBJ2-7	TRBD1	many	TRBV30	CACTGGYEQYF	TGTGCCTGTACAGGGGGGTACGAGCAGTACTTC
TRBJ2-3	TRBD2	many	TRBV3-1	CASSLTGTSGGAQDTQYF	TGTGCCAGCAGCCTTACCGGGACTAGCGGGGGGGCCCAAGATACGCAGTATTTT
TRBJ1-3	-	few	TRBV9	CASSTPGNTIYF	TGTGCCAGCAGCACCCCAGGAAACACCATATATTTT
TRBJ2-3	TRBD2	many	TRBV6-5	CASSSIGGGRADTQYF	TGTGCCAGCAGTTCCATCGGAGGCGGGAGGGCAGATACGCAGTATTTT
TRBJ1-2	-	many	TRBV14	CASGEVGYGYTF	TGTGCCAGCGGTGAGGTTGGCTATGGCTACACCTTC
TRBJ2-7	TRBD1	few	TRBV6-1	CASRRDREGSVQYF	TGTGCCAGCAGGAGGGACAGGGAGGGTAGCGTGCAGTACTTC
TRBJ1-1	TRBD1	many	TRBV4-1	CASSWDRGLTEAFF	TGCGCCAGCAGCTGGGACAGGGGGCTTACTGAAGCTTTCTTT
TRBJ1-2	-	many	TRBV7-9	CASSPQGRGYTF	TGTGCCAGCAGCCCCCAGGGTAGGGGCTACACCTTC
TRBJ1-6	-	many	TRBV5-1	CASSLKGQNSPLHF	TGCGCCAGCAGCCTAAAGGGTCAGAATTCACCCCTCCACTTT
TRBJ2-7	-	few	TRBV9	CASSGEEGAGKYF	TGTGCCAGCAGCGGGGAGGAAGGCGCCGGGAAGTACTTC
TRBJ1-2	-	many	TRBV7-6	CASSLVGSDGYTF	TGTGCCAGCAGCTTAGTAGGGAGCGATGGCTACACCTTC
TRBJ1-6	-	-	TRBV5-1	CASSLEPEYNSPLHF	TGCGCCAGCAGCTTGGAACCTGAATATAATTCACCCCTCCACTTT
TRBJ1-1	-	-	TRBV16	CASSQSHTEAFF	TGTGCCAGCAGCCAATCTCACACTGAAGCTTTCTTT
TRBJ1-6	TRBD1	many	TRBV28	CASSLRRQGNGSPLHF	TGTGCCAGCAGTTTGAGGAGACAGGGTAACGGTTCACCCCTCCACTTT
TRBJ1-2	-	many	TRBV4-1	CASSQAVGTIENYGYTF	TGCGCCAGCAGCCAAGCGGTCGGGACAATTGAAAACTATGGCTACACCTTC
TRBJ2-3	-	-	TRBV12-3/TRBV12-4	CASTPRIPSTDTQYF	TGTGCCAGCACCCCGAGGATACCTAGCACAGATACGCAGTATTTT
TRBJ1-3	-	few	TRBV27	CASSSSGGNTIYF	TGTGCCAGCAGTTCCTCAGGGGGAAACACCATATATTTT
TRBJ1-6	-	many	TRBV20-1	CSARDGTSAPLHF	TGCAGTGCTAGAGATGGGACAAGTGCACCCCTCCACTTT
TRBJ1-2	-	many	TRBV5-1	CASGSSLARDYGYTF	TGCGCCAGCGGGTCTTCCCTCGCCAGGGACTATGGCTACACCTTC
TRBJ2-3	-	few	TRBV28	CASQGSTGAQYF	TGTGCCAGCCAGGGGAGCACCGGCGCGCAGTATTTT
TRBJ1-1	-	-	TRBV29-1	CSAHRLNTEAFF	TGCAGCGCCCACAGGTTGAACACTGAAGCTTTCTTT